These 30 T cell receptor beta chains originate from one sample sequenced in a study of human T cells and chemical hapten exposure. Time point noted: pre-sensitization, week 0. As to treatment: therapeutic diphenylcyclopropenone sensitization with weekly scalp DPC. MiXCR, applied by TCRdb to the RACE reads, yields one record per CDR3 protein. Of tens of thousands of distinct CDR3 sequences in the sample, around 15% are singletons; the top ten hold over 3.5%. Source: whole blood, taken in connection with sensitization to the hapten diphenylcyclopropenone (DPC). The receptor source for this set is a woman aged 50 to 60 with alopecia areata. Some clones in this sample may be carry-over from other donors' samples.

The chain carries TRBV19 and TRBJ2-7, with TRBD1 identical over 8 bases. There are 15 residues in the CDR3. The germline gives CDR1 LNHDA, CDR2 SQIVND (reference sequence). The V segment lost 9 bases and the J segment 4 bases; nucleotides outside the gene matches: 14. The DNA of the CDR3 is TGTGCCAGCAGCCTGCTAGGGACAGGTGCTTACGAGCAGTACTTC. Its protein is CASSLLGTGAYEQYF.

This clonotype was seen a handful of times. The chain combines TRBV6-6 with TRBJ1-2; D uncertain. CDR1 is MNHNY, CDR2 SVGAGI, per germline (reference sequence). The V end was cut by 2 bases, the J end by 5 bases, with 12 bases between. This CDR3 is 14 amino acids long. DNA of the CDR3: TGTGCCAGCAGTTACGCAACAGTGTTATATGGCTACACCTTC. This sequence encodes CASSYATVLYGYTF.

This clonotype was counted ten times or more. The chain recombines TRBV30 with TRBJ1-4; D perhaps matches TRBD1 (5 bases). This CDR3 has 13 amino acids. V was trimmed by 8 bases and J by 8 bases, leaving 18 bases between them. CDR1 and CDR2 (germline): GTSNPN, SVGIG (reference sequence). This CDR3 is CAGGRGREEKLFF. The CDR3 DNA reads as TGTGCCGGGGGTCGGGGACGGGAAGAAAAACTGTTTTTT.

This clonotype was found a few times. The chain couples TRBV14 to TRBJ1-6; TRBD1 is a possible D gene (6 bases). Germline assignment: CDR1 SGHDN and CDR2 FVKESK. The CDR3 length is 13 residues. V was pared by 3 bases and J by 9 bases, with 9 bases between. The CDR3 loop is CASSQRGRSPLHF. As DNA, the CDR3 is TGTGCCAGCAGCCAGCGGGGGCGTTCACCCCTCCACTTT.

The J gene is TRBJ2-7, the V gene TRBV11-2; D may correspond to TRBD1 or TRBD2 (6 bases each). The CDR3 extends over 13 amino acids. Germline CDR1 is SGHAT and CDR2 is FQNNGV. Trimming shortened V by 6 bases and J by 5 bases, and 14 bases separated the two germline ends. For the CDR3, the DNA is TGTGCCAGCAGGGAGGGGACATTCGACGAGCAGTACTTC. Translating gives CASREGTFDEQYF. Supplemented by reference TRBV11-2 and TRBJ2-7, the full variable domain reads EAGVAQSPRYKIIEKRQSVAFWCNPISGHATLYWYQQILGQGPKLLIQFQNNGVVDDSQLPKDRFSAERLKGVDSTLKIQPAKLEDSAVYLCASREGTFDEQYFGPGTRLTVT.

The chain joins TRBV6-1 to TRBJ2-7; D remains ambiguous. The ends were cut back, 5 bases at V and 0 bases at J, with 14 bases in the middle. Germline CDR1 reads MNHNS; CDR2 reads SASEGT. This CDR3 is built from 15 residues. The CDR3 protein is CASSSPDGASYEQYF. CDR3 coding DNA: TGTGCCAGCAGTTCCCCGGACGGAGCCTCCTACGAGCAGTACTTC.

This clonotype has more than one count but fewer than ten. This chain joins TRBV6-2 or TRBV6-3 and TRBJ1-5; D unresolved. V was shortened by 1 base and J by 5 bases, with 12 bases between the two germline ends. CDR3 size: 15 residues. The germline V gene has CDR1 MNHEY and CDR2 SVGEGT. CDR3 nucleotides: TGTGCCAGCAGTTACTTGAGTTTTGGGGATCAGCCCCAGCATTTT. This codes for CASSYLSFGDQPQHF.

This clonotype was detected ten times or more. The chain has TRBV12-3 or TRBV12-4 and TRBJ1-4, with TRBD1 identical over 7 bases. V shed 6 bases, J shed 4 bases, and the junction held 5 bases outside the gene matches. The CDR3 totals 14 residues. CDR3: CASSSDRSNEKLFF. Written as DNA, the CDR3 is TGTGCCAGCAGCTCGGACAGGAGTAATGAAAAACTGTTTTTT.

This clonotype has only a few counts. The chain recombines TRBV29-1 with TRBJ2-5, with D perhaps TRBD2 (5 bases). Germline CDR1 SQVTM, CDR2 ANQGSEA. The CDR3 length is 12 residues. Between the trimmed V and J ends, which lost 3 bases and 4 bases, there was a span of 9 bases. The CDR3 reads CSVERARETQYF. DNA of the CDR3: TGCAGCGTTGAGCGGGCTCGAGAGACCCAGTACTTC.

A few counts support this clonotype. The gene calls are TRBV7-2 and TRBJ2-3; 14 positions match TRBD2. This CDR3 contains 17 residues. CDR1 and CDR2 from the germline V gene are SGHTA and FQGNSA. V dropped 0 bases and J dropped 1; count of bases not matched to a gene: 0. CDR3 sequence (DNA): TGTGCCAGCAGCTTAGCGGGACTAGCGGGAGGCACAGATACGCAGTATTTT. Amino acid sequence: CASSLAGLAGGTDTQYF.

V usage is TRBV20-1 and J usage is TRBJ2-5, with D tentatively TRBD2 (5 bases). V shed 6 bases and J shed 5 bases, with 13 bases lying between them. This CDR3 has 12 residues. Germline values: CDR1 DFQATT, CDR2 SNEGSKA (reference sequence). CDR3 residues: CSAQRPGETQYF. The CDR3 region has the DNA TGCAGTGCGCAACGCCCGGGGGAGACCCAGTACTTC.

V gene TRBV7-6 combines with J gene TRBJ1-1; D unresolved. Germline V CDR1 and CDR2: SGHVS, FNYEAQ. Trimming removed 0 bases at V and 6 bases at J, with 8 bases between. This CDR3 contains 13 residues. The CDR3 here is CASSLALAAEAFF. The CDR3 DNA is TGTGCCAGCAGCTTAGCGCTTGCGGCTGAAGCTTTCTTT.

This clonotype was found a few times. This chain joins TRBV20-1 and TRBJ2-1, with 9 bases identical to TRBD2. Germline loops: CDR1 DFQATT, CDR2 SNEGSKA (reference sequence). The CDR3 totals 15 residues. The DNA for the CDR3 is TGCAGCGAGTCGCCGCCCGGACTAGCGTACAATGAGCAGTTCTTC. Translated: CSESPPGLAYNEQFF.

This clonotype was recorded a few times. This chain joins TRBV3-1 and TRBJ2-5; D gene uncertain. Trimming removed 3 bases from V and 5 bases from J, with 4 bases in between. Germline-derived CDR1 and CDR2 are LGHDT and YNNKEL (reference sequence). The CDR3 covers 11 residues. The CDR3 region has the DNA TGTGCCAGCAGCCAGGGGGAGACCCAGTACTTC. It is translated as CASSQGETQYF.

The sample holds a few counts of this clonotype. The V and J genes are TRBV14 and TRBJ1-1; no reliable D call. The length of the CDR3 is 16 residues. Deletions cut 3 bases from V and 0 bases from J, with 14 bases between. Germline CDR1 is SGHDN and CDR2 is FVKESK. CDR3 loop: CASSHARGPLNTEAFF. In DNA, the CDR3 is TGTGCCAGCAGCCACGCCCGGGGTCCCTTGAACACTGAAGCTTTCTTT.

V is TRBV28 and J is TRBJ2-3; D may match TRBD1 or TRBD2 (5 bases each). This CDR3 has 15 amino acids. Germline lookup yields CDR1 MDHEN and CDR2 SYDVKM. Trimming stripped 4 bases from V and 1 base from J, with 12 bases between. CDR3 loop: CASSSLGTGTDTQYF. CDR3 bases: TGTGCCAGCAGTTCCCTGGGGACGGGCACAGATACGCAGTATTTT.

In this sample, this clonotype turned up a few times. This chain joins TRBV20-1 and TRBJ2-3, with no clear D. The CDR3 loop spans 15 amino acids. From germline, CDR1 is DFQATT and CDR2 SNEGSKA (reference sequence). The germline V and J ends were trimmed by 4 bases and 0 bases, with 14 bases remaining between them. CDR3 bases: TGCAGTGCTACAAATAAACGGGTCAGCACAGATACGCAGTATTTT. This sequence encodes CSATNKRVSTDTQYF.

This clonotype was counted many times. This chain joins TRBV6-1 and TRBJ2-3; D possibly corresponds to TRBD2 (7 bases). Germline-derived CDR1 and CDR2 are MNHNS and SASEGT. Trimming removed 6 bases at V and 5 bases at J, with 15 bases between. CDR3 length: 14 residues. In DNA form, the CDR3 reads TGTGCCAGCAGCGGATGGGGGGGGCAAGATACGCAGTATTTT. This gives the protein CASSGWGGQDTQYF.

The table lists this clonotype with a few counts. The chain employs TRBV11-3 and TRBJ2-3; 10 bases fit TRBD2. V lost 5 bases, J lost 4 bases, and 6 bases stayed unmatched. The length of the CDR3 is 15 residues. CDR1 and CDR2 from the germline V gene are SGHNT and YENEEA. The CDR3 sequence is CASSLAGDRADTQYF. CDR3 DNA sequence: TGTGCCAGCAGCCTAGCGGGAGATCGGGCAGATACGCAGTATTTT.

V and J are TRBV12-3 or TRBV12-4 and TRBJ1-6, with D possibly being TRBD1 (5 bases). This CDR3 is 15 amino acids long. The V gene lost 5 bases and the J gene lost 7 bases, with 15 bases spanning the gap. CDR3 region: CASSNRGSGNSPLHF. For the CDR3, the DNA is TGTGCCAGCAGTAACCGGGGGTCAGGAAATTCACCCCTCCACTTT.

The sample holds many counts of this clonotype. The CDR3 DNA follows: TGCAGTGCTAGAAGGCCCGGGGAGCTGTTTTTT. Translating it yields CSARRPGELFF. V is TRBV20-1 and J is TRBJ2-2; D is ambiguous. Germline CDR1 reads DFQATT; CDR2 reads SNEGSKA (reference sequence). The CDR3 sequence is 11 residues long. V was shortened by 2 bases and J by 6 bases, with 4 bases between the two germline ends.

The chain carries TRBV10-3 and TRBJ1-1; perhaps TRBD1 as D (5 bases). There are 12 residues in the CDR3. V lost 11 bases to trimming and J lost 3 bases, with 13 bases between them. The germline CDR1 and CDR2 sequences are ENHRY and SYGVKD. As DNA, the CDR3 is TGTGCCTCGAAACCGGGGGACACTGAAGCTTTCTTT. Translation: CASKPGDTEAFF.

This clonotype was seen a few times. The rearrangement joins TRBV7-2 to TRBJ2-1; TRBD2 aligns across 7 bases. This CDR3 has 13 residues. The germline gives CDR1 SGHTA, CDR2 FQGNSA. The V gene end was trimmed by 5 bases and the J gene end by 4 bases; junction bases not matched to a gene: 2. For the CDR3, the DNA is TGTGCCAGCAGCAAAGCGGGGTACAATGAGCAGTTCTTC. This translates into CASSKAGYNEQFF.

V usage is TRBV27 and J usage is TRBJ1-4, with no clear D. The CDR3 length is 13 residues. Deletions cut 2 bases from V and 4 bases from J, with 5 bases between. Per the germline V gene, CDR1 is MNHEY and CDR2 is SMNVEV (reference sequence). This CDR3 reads CASSLDYNEKLFF. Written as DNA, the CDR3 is TGTGCCAGCAGTTTAGACTATAATGAAAAACTGTTTTTT. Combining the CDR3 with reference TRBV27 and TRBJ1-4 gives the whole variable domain EAQVTQNPRYLITVTGKKLTVTCSQNMNHEYMSWYRQDPGLGLRQIYYSMNVEVTDKGDVPEGYKVSRKEKRNFPLILESPSPNQTSLYFCASSLDYNEKLFFGSGTQLSVL.

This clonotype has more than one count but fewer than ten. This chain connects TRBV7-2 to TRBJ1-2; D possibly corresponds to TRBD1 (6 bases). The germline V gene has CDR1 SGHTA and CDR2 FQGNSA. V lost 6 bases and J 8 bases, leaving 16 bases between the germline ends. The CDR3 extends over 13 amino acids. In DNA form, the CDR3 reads TGTGCCAGCAGTAAGGGGGGCGCATCGGGCTACACCTTC. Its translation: CASSKGGASGYTF.

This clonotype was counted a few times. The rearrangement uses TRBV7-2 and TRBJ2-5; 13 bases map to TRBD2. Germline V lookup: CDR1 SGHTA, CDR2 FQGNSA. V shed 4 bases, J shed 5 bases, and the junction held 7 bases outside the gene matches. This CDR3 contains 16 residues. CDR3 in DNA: TGTGCCAGCAGCTCCAGGACTAGCGGGAGACTGGAGACCCAGTACTTC. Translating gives CASSSRTSGRLETQYF. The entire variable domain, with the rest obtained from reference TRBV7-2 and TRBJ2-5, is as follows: GAGVSQSPSNKVTEKGKDVELRCDPISGHTALYWYRQSLGQGLEFLIYFQGNSAPDKSGLPSDRFSAERTGGSVSTLTIQRTQQEDSAVYLCASSSRTSGRLETQYFGPGTRLLVL.

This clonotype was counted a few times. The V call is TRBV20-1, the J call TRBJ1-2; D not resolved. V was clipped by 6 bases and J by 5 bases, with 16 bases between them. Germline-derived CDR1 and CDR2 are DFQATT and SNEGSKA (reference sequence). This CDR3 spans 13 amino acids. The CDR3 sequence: CSAPSAGLYGYTF. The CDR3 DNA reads TGCAGTGCCCCCTCGGCCGGGCTATATGGCTACACCTTC.

The CDR3 reads CASSLTGYNSPLHF. The CDR3 DNA is TGTGCCAGCAGTTTAACTGGGTATAATTCACCCCTCCACTTT. The chain couples TRBV28 to TRBJ1-6; D remains ambiguous. V lost 2 bases and J 4 bases, leaving 6 bases between the germline ends. This CDR3 has 14 amino acids. Germline V gene lookup returns CDR1 MDHEN and CDR2 SYDVKM.

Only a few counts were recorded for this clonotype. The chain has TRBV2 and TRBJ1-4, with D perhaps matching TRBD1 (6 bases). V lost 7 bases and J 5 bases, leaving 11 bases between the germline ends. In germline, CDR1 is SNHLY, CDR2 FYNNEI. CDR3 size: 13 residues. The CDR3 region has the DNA TGTGCCAGCACTGCCACAGGGAATGAAAAACTGTTTTTT. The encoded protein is CASTATGNEKLFF.

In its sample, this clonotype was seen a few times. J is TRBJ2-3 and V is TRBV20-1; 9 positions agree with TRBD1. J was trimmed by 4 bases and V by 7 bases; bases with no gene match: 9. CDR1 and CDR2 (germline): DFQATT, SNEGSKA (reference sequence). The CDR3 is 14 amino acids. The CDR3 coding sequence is TGCAGTGTTCCGACAGGGGGTTCCGCAGATACGCAGTATTTT. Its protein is CSVPTGGSADTQYF.